The 29 T cell receptor beta chains below come from one sample, sequenced in a study of identical twins (dated by TCRdb to the mid-2010s). The library was generated by 5' RACE. Instrument on record: Illumina HiSeq 2000. TCRdb trimmed public reads at Q25 via fastp, called clones via MiXCR and kept in-frame beta chains. Rows are combined by CDR3 protein, so each entry shows the most common genes and DNA. This sample holds hundreds of thousands of distinct CDR3 sequences; less than 25% were observed only once. The ten largest make up roughly 4% of the sample. These sequences were also reported in another study, on T cells expressing NK-cell markers.

Sequencing was performed on PBMCs. These receptors all come from a young woman in good health.

There are many counts of this clonotype. CDR3 nucleotides: TGCAGTGCTCCATTTGGGAGCTCCTACGAGCAGTACTTC. Amino acid sequence: CSAPFGSSYEQYF. This chain joins TRBV20-1 and TRBJ2-7; D is perhaps TRBD2 (5 bases). CDR3 length equals 13 residues. Germline V gives CDR1 DFQATT, CDR2 SNEGSKA (reference sequence). V dropped 5 bases and J dropped 0 bases, with 11 bases sitting between them.

This clonotype was seen more than once but under ten times. The chain links TRBV4-2 to TRBJ2-2; D gene ambiguous. Germline-derived CDR1 and CDR2 are LGHNA and YNFKEQ. V lost 6 bases, J lost 1 base, and 9 bases lay in between. This CDR3 has 14 amino acids. This CDR3 is CASRIHLNTGELFF. As DNA, the CDR3 is TGTGCCAGCAGGATCCACCTGAACACCGGGGAGCTGTTTTTT.

This chain connects TRBV9 to TRBJ2-5; 10 bases are shared with TRBD2. This CDR3 is built from 16 residues. V gave up 1 base and J gave up 1 base; unmatched junction bases: 4. CDR1 and CDR2 (germline): SGDLS, YYNGEE. The CDR3 protein is CASSVQLAGPQETQYF. The CDR3 DNA follows: TGTGCCAGCAGCGTACAACTAGCGGGGCCCCAAGAGACCCAGTACTTC.

J is TRBJ2-7 and V is TRBV6-2 or TRBV6-3; tentatively, D is TRBD1 (6 bases). V was clipped by 6 bases and J by 7 bases, with 19 bases between them. The CDR3 contains 14 residues. The germline V gene has CDR1 MNHEY and CDR2 SVGEGT. The CDR3 DNA is TGTGCCAGCAGCGATCGGGACACCGAGAGGGAGCAGTACTTC. Translation: CASSDRDTEREQYF.

This clonotype was detected a few times. The gene calls are TRBV6-1 and TRBJ2-7; D gene ambiguous. Trimming removed 5 bases at V and 2 bases at J, with 13 bases between. From germline, CDR1 is MNHNS and CDR2 SASEGT. CDR3 length equals 14 residues. The CDR3 loop is CASSPPTGTYEQYF. CDR3 coding DNA: TGTGCCAGCAGTCCTCCGACGGGCACCTACGAGCAGTACTTC.

This clonotype is a singleton in its sample. An end of the junction differs from the germline gene, which may be a read error. The chain couples TRBV29-1 to TRBJ2-1; possibly TRBD2 for D (5 bases). The CDR3 consists of 10 residues. Germline-derived CDR1 and CDR2 are SQVTM and ANQGSEA. This CDR3 reads CSGEGNEQSF. The CDR3 bases are TGCAGCGGAGAGGGCAATGAGCAGTCCTTC.

The chain joins TRBV10-1 to TRBJ2-2; D uncertain. The CDR3 spans 13 residues. Germline CDR1 reads WNHNN; CDR2 reads SYGVQD (reference sequence). Trimming took 11 bases from V and 6 from J, leaving 16 bases between them. The CDR3, as DNA: TGCGCCGGAACAAGGGTCCCTTCCGGGGAGCTGTTTTTT. It yields the protein CAGTRVPSGELFF.

This clonotype was seen repeatedly, ten times or more. This chain links TRBV7-9 with TRBJ1-4, with a weak D call TRBD1 (6 bases). Trimming left V 3 bases short and J 7 bases short, with 18 bases between. This CDR3 is 16 amino acids long. Looked up from germline, CDR1 is SEHNR and CDR2 is FQNEAQ (reference sequence). The CDR3 coding sequence is TGTGCCAGCAGCTTCTTCCTAGGGGGAGGTATTGAAAAACTGTTTTTT. Its protein is CASSFFLGGGIEKLFF.

This clonotype was picked up many times. This chain uses TRBV20-1 with TRBJ1-1; 7 bases map to TRBD1. V shed 7 bases and J 1 base; nucleotides not matched to a gene: 3. The CDR3 runs to 12 residues. Germline CDR1 is DFQATT and CDR2 is SNEGSKA (reference sequence). This chain's CDR3 is CSGGGANTEAFF. The CDR3, as DNA: TGCAGTGGAGGGGGCGCGAACACTGAAGCTTTCTTT.

This clonotype was seen more than once but under ten times. This chain connects TRBV20-1 to TRBJ2-7; no definite D call. V lost 0 bases, J lost 3 bases, and 6 bases lay in between. The CDR3 is 12 amino acids. Germline V gene lookup returns CDR1 DFQATT and CDR2 SNEGSKA (reference sequence). The CDR3 DNA sequence: TGCAGTGCTAGAGACAGGTTCTACGAGCAGTACTTC. Amino acid sequence: CSARDRFYEQYF.

The V and J genes are TRBV20-1 and TRBJ2-7; D possibly corresponds to TRBD1 (6 bases). From germline, CDR1 is DFQATT and CDR2 SNEGSKA (reference sequence). There are 14 residues in the CDR3. V lost 4 bases to trimming and J lost 0 bases, with 13 bases between them. The CDR3 sequence: CSATGGQISYEQYF. DNA for the CDR3: TGCAGTGCTACCGGTGGACAGATCTCCTACGAGCAGTACTTC.

Only a few counts were recorded for this clonotype. The chain uses TRBV5-6 and TRBJ2-7; D perhaps matches TRBD2 (5 bases). Germline values: CDR1 SGHDT, CDR2 YYEEEE. V lost 0 bases and J lost 6, with 10 bases in between. CDR3 length equals 13 residues. In DNA form, the CDR3 reads TGTGCCAGCAGCTTGGAGCTGAGGGTCGAGCAGTACTTC. It encodes CASSLELRVEQYF.

This rearrangement joins TRBV27 to TRBJ2-3, with 7 nucleotides matching TRBD2. V was clipped by 2 bases and J by 3 bases; unmatched bases: 5. CDR3 length: 15 residues. The germline gives CDR1 MNHEY, CDR2 SMNVEV (reference sequence). CDR3 residues: CASSLLGGRTDTQYF. Here the CDR3 DNA reads TGTGCCAGCAGTTTACTGGGCGGGAGAACAGATACGCAGTATTTT.

This clonotype was counted a few times. This chain joins TRBV27 and TRBJ2-5; 7 bases agree with TRBD1. The CDR3 runs 17 residues. J lost 5 bases, V lost 5 bases, and 17 bases had no gene match. Germline V gives CDR1 MNHEY, CDR2 SMNVEV (reference sequence). CDR3 region: CASSLGPGTASEETQYF. Here the CDR3 DNA reads TGTGCCAGCAGTCTGGGACCAGGGACAGCGTCTGAGGAGACCCAGTACTTC.

This clonotype came up a few times. The V and J genes are TRBV3-1 and TRBJ2-7, with unresolved D. The germline gives CDR1 LGHDT, CDR2 YNNKEL (reference sequence). The CDR3 loop spans 14 amino acids. Trimming shortened V by 1 base and J by 3 bases, and 10 bases separated the two germline ends. CDR3 DNA: TGTGCCAGCAGCCAAGCATCGACGATCTACGAGCAGTACTTC. It specifies CASSQASTIYEQYF.

The chain links TRBV6-1 to TRBJ1-6; TRBD1 aligns across 7 bases. The V gene's germline CDR1 is MNHNS and CDR2 SASEGT. The CDR3 runs 14 residues. Trimming at V came to 10 bases and at J to 10 bases, leaving 13 bases not matched to a gene. The CDR3 here is CAIQETGTRSPLHF. Written as DNA, the CDR3 is TGTGCCATCCAAGAGACAGGGACGAGGTCACCCCTCCACTTT.

The gene calls are TRBV13 and TRBJ2-1, with 11 nucleotides matching TRBD2. The V and J ends lost 5 bases and 7 bases, in that order; junction bases with no gene match: 7. The germline CDR1 and CDR2 sequences are PRHDT and FYEKMQ (reference sequence). The CDR3 covers 15 residues. The CDR3: CASSLTSGVGNEQFF. As DNA, the CDR3 is TGTGCCAGCAGCCTGACTAGCGGGGTGGGAAATGAGCAGTTCTTC.

The CDR3 DNA reads TGCAGTGCCCGAGCGGGAGGGCCTGACAATGAGCAGTTCTTC. Encoded protein: CSARAGGPDNEQFF. The J gene is TRBJ2-1, the V gene TRBV20-1; TRBD2 matches 10 bases. Germline CDR1 and CDR2: DFQATT and SNEGSKA (reference sequence). With 6 bases clipped from V and 5 bases from J, the junction kept 7 bases outside the gene matches. This CDR3 is built from 14 residues.

This clonotype was counted only a few times. The chain couples TRBV6-6 to TRBJ2-5; D is possibly TRBD1 (6 bases). The CDR3 is 12 amino acids. Trimming took off 6 bases at V and 7 bases at J, with 12 bases between the two ends. In germline, CDR1 is MNHNY, CDR2 SVGAGI (reference sequence). CDR3: CASSPDSPTQYF. The DNA for the CDR3 is TGTGCCAGCAGCCCGGACAGCCCGACCCAGTACTTC.

This chain uses TRBV11-2 with TRBJ2-2, with D unclear. Germline CDR1 and CDR2: SGHAT and FQNNGV. This CDR3 spans 15 amino acids. Trimming took 0 bases from V and 8 from J, leaving 13 bases between them. The chain's CDR3 is CASSLDLNPTGELFF. As DNA, the CDR3 is TGTGCCAGCAGCTTAGATCTAAACCCTACGGGGGAGCTGTTTTTT.

This clonotype occurred a few times. This chain links TRBV4-2 with TRBJ1-2; D is possibly TRBD1 (6 bases). V shed 1 base and J shed 8 bases, with 8 bases lying between them. The V gene's germline CDR1 is LGHNA and CDR2 YNFKEQ. CDR3 size: 12 residues. The CDR3 loop is CASSQGTDGYTF. The DNA for the CDR3 is TGTGCCAGCAGCCAAGGGACAGACGGCTACACCTTC.

V and J are TRBV20-1 and TRBJ2-3, with a possible D match to TRBD2 (5 bases). The length of the CDR3 is 13 residues. Trimming stripped 3 bases from V and 4 bases from J, with 11 bases between. CDR1 is DFQATT, CDR2 SNEGSKA, per germline (reference sequence). CDR3 sequence reads: CSASSGVADTQYF. CDR3 DNA sequence: TGCAGTGCTAGTTCCGGGGTCGCAGATACGCAGTATTTT.

The chain has TRBV5-5 and TRBJ2-1; D is perhaps TRBD1 or TRBD2 (5 bases each). Germline lookup yields CDR1 SGHKS and CDR2 YYEKEE (reference sequence). Trimming shortened V by 5 bases and J by 12 bases, and 18 bases separated the two germline ends. The CDR3 covers 13 residues. The DNA for the CDR3 is TGTGCCAGCAGACAACTTGCCCGGGACGCGCAGTTCTTC. Amino acids: CASRQLARDAQFF.

Only a few counts were recorded for this clonotype. The chain couples TRBV12-3 or TRBV12-4 to TRBJ1-1; D might be TRBD1 (5 bases). V lost 7 bases and J 4 bases, leaving 19 bases between the germline ends. The CDR3 length is 15 residues. The DNA for the CDR3 is TGTGCCAGCACATTAACAGGCATGCCCTTCACTGAAGCTTTCTTT. Its protein is CASTLTGMPFTEAFF.

The chain uses TRBV25-1 and TRBJ1-6, with D possibly being TRBD1 (6 bases). Trimming removed 6 bases from V and 7 bases from J, with 13 bases in between. CDR1 is MGHDK and CDR2 is SYGVNS in the germline V gene. There are 14 residues in the CDR3. CDR3: CASREDRPNSPLHF. CDR3 DNA sequence: TGTGCCAGCAGAGAGGACAGACCGAATTCACCCCTCCACTTT. The entire variable domain, with the rest obtained from reference TRBV25-1 and TRBJ1-6, is as follows: EADIYQTPRYLVIGTGKKITLECSQTMGHDKMYWYQQDPGMELHLIHYSYGVNSTEKGDLSSESTVSRIRTEHFPLTLESARPSHTSQYLCASREDRPNSPLHFGNGTRLTVT.

At least ten counts were recorded for this clonotype. The rearrangement links TRBV5-1 to TRBJ1-1, with TRBD1 identical over 7 bases. This CDR3 contains 15 residues. Trimming took 4 bases from V and 5 from J; bases not matched to a gene: 11. CDR1 and CDR2 from the germline V gene are SGHRS and YFSETQ. Written as DNA, the CDR3 is TGCGCCAGCAGCCCGATGATGACAGGGCAGACTGAAGCTTTCTTT. Translated, it gives CASSPMMTGQTEAFF.

The chain uses TRBV12-3 or TRBV12-4 and TRBJ2-7, with D uncertain. CDR3 length: 12 amino acids. V dropped 6 bases and J dropped 5 bases, with 11 bases sitting between them. The CDR3 region is CASSPRRNEQYF. For the CDR3, the DNA is TGTGCCAGCAGCCCCCGACGGAACGAGCAGTACTTC.

The J gene is TRBJ2-7, the V gene TRBV20-1, with unresolved D. The CDR3 is 12 amino acids. Trimming cost V 4 bases and J 0 bases, with 7 bases left between them. Looked up from germline, CDR1 is DFQATT and CDR2 is SNEGSKA (reference sequence). The CDR3 DNA reads as TGCAGTGCTATCGGCAGCTCCTACGAGCAGTACTTC. Encoded protein: CSAIGSSYEQYF.

The gene calls are TRBV2 and TRBJ1-6; the D is unclear. V lost 6 bases and J lost 9, with 18 bases in between. Per germline, CDR1 SNHLY and CDR2 FYNNEI. The CDR3 is 15 amino acids. The CDR3, as DNA: TGTGCCAGCAGCCTAGGGTCAGGATGGGCTTCACCCCTCCACTTT. Translating gives CASSLGSGWASPLHF.